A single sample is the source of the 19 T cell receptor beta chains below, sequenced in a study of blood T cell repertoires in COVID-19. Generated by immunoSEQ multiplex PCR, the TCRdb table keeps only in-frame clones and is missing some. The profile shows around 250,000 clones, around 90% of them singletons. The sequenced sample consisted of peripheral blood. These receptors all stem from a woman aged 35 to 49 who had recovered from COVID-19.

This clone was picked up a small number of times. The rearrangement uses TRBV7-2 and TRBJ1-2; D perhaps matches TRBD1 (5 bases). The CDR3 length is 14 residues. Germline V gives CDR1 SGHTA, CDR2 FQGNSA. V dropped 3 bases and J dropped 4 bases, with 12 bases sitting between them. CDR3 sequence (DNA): TGTGCCAGCAGCTTCGCGACAGCCTCCTATGGCTACACCTTC. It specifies CASSFATASYGYTF.

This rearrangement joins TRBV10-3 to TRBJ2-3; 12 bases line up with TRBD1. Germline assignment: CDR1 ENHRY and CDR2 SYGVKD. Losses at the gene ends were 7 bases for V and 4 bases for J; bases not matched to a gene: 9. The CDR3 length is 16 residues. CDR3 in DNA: TGTGCCATCACCTCCTCCGGGACAGGGGGCTCAGATACGCAGTATTTT. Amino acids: CAITSSGTGGSDTQYF.

CDR3: CSVEDPQVPETQYF. Here the CDR3 DNA reads TGCAGCGTTGAAGATCCACAGGTCCCAGAGACCCAGTACTTC. The J gene is TRBJ2-5, the V gene TRBV29-1, with D tentatively TRBD1 (5 bases). This CDR3 comprises 14 residues. CDR1 is SQVTM and CDR2 is ANQGSEA in the germline V gene. The V end was cut by 0 bases, the J end by 4 bases, with 12 bases between.

CDR3 sequence (DNA): TGTGCCAGCAGCTTAGAAAGGGTAGCGGGGTACCAAGAGACCCAGTACTTC. Translating gives CASSLERVAGYQETQYF. The J gene is TRBJ2-5, the V gene TRBV11-3, with TRBD2 matching 8 bases. V was clipped by 0 bases and J by 0 bases; unmatched bases: 6. The CDR3 length is 17 residues. Germline V gene sequence: CDR1 SGHNT, CDR2 YENEEA.

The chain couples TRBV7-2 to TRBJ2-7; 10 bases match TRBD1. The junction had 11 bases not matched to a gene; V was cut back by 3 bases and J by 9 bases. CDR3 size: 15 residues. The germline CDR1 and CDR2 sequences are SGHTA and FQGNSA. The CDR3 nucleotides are TGTGCCAGCAGCTTCGGGACAGGGGCCACGTTTGGGCAGTACTTC. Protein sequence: CASSFGTGATFGQYF.

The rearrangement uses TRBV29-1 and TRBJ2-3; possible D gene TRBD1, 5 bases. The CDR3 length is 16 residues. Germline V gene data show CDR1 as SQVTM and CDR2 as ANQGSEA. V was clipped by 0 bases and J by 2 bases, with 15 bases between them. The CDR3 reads CSVEDLDTTFTDTQYF. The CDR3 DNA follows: TGCAGCGTTGAAGACCTGGACACAACGTTCACAGATACGCAGTATTTT.

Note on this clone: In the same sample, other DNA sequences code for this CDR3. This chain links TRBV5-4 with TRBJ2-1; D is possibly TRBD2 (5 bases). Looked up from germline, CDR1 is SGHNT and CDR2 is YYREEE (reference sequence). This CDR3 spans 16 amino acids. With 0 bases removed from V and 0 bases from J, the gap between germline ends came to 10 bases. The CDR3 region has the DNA TGTGCCAGCAGCTTGGGAGGCGGGTCCTCCTACAATGAGCAGTTCTTC. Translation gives CASSLGGGSSYNEQFF.

CDR3 DNA: TGTGCCAGCTCACCAGGGGGAGGGATCAAAAACATTCAGTACTTC. Amino acids: CASSPGGGIKNIQYF. This chain connects TRBV18 to TRBJ2-4; 7 bases line up with TRBD2. Germline trimming cut 2 bases from V and 3 bases from J; bases unmatched to any gene: 4. Per germline, CDR1 KGHSH and CDR2 LQKENI. The CDR3 loop spans 15 amino acids.

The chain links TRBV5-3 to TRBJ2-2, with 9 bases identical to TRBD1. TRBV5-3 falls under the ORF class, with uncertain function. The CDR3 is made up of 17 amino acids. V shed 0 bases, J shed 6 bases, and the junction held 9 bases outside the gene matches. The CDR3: CARSLVGDREFPGELFF. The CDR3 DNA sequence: TGTGCCAGAAGCTTGGTAGGGGACAGGGAGTTCCCCGGGGAGCTGTTTTTT.

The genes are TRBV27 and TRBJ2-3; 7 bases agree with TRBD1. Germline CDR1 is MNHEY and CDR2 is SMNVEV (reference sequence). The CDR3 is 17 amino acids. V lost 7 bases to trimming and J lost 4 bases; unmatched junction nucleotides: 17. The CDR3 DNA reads TGTGCCAGCAAGGGGACAGACCATCCCGGTTTGGCAGATACGCAGTATTTT. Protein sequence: CASKGTDHPGLADTQYF.

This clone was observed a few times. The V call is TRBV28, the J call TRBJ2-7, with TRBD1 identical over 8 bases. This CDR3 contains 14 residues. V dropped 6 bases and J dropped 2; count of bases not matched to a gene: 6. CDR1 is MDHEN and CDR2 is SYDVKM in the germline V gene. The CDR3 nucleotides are TGTGCCAGCAGCGCCGACAGGGGAGCCTACGAGCAGTACTTC. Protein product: CASSADRGAYEQYF.

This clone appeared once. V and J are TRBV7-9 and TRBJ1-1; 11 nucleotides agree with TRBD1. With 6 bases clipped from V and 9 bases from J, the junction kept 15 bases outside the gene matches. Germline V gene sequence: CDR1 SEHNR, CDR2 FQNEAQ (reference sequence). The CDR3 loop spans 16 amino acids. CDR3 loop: CASSFRDRGLGVQAFF. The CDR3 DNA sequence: TGTGCCAGCAGTTTCCGGGACAGGGGGTTAGGGGTTCAAGCTTTCTTT.

CDR3 residues: CASSLAGEGETQYF. Written as DNA, the CDR3 is TGTGCCAGCAGTTTAGCGGGAGAAGGGGAGACCCAGTACTTC. The chain links TRBV27 to TRBJ2-5, with 7 bases that match TRBD2. V gave up 2 bases and J gave up 5 bases; unmatched junction bases: 5. Germline V gene sequence: CDR1 MNHEY, CDR2 SMNVEV (reference sequence). This CDR3 is built from 14 residues.

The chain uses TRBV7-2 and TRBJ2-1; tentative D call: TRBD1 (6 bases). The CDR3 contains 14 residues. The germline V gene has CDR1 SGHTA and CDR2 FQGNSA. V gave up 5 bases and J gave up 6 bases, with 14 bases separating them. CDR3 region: CASSPKTGINEQFF. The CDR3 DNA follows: TGTGCCAGCAGCCCCAAAACAGGGATCAATGAGCAGTTCTTC.

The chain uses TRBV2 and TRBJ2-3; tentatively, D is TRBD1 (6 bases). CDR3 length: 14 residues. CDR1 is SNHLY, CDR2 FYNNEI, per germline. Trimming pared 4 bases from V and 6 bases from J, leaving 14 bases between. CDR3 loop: CASSGAGVGDTQYF. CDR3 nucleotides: TGTGCCAGCAGTGGGGCAGGGGTGGGCGATACGCAGTATTTT.

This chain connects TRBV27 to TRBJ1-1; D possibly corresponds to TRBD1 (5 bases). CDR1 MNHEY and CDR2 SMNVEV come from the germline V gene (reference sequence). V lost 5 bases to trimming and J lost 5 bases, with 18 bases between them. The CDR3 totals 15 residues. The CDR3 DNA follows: TGTGCCAGCAGTCCTCGAGTGGGTGGGGGGACTGAAGCTTTCTTT. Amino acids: CASSPRVGGGTEAFF.

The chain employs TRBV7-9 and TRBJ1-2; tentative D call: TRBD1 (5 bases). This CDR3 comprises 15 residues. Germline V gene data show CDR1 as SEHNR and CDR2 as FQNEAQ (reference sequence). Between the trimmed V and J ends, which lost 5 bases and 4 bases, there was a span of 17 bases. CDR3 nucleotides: TGTGCCAGCAGCCCCCCCTTGGGGCTGACCTATGGCTACACCTTC. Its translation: CASSPPLGLTYGYTF.

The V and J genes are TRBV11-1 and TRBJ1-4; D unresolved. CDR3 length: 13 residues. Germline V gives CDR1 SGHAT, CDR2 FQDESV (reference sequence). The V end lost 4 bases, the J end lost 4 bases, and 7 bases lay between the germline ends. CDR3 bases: TGTGCCAGCAGCTCGCAGAATAATGAAAAACTGTTTTTT. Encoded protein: CASSSQNNEKLFF. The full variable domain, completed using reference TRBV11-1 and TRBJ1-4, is EAEVAQSPRYKITEKSQAVAFWCDPISGHATLYWYRQILGQGPELLVQFQDESVVDDSQLPKDRFSAERLKGVDSTLKIQPAELGDSAMYLCASSSQNNEKLFFGSGTQLSVL.

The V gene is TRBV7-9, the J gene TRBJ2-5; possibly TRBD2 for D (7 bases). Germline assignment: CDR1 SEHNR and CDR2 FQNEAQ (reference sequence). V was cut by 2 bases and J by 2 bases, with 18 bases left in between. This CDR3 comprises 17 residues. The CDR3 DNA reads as TGTGCCAGCAGCTTACAAGGACTAGGGGGAATGCAAGAGACCCAGTACTTC. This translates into CASSLQGLGGMQETQYF.